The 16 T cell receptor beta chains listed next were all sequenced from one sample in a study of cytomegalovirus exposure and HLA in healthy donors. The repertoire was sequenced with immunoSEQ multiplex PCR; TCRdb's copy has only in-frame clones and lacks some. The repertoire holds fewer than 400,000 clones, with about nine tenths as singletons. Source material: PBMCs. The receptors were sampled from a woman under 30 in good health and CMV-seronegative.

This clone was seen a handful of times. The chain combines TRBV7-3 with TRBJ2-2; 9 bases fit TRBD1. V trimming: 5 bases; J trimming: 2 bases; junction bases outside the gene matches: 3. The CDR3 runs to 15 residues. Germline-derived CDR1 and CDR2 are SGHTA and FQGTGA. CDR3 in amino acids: CASSPTGGNTGELFF. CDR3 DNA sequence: TGTGCCAGCAGCCCGACAGGGGGTAACACCGGGGAGCTGTTTTTT.

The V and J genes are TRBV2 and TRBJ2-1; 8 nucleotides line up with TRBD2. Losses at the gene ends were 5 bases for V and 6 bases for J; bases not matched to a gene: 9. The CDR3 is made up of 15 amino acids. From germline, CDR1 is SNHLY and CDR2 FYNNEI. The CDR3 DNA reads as TGTGCCAGCAGTACCCGAGTAGCGGGGATCAATGAGCAGTTCTTC. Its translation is CASSTRVAGINEQFF.

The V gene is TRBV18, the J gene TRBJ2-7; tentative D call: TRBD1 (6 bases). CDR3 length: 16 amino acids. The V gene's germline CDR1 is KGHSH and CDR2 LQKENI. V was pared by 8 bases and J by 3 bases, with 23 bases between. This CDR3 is CASQGEFRGKDYEQYF. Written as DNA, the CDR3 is TGTGCCAGCCAAGGGGAGTTCAGGGGAAAGGACTACGAGCAGTACTTC.

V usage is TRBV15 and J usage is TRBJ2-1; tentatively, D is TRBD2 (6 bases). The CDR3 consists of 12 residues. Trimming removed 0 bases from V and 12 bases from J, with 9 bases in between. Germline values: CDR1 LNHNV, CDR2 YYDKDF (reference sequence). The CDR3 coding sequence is TGTGCCACCAGCAGAGATGGGACTCTGCAGTTCTTC. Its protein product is CATSRDGTLQFF. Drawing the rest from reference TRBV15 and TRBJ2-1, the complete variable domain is DAMVIQNPRYQVTQFGKPVTLSCSQTLNHNVMYWYQQKSSQAPKLLFHYYDKDFNNEADTPDNFQSRRPNTSFCFLDIRSPGLGDTAMYLCATSRDGTLQFFGPGTRLTVL.

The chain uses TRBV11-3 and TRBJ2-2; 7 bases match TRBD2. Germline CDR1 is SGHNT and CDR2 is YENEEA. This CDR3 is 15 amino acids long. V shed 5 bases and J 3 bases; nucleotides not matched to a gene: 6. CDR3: CASSQAAGDTGELFF. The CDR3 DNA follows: TGTGCCAGCAGCCAGGCGGCGGGAGACACCGGGGAGCTGTTTTTT.

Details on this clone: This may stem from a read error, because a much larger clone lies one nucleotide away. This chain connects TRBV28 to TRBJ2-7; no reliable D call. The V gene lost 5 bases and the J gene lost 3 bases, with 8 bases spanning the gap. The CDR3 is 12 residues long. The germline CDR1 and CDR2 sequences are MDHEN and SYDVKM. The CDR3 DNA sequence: TGTGCCAGCAGTGGAGACTTCTACGAGCAGTACTTC. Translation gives CASSGDFYEQYF.

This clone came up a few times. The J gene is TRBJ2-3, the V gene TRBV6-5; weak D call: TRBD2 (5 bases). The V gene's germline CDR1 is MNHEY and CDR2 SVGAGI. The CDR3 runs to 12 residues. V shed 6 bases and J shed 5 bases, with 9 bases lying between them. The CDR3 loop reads CASRAAGDTQYF. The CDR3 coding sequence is TGTGCCAGCAGAGCGGCGGGAGATACGCAGTATTTT.

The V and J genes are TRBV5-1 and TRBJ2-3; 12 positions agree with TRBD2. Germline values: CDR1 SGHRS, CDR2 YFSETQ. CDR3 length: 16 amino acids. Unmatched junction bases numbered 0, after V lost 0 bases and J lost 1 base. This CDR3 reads CASSLGLAGGTDTQYF. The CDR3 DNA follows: TGCGCCAGCAGCTTGGGACTAGCGGGAGGCACAGATACGCAGTATTTT.

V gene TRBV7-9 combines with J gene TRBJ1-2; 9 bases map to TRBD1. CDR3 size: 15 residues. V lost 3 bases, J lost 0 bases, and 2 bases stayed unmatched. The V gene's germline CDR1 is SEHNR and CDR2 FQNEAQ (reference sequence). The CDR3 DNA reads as TGTGCCAGCAGCTTGACAGGGGGTTCTAACTATGGCTACACCTTC. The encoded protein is CASSLTGGSNYGYTF.

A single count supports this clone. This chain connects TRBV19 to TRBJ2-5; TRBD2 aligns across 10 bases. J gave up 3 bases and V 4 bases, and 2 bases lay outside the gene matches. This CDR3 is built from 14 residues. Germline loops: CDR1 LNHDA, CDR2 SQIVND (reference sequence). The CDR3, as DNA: TGTGCCAGTAGTACCGGGACTAGCGAAGAGACCCAGTACTTC. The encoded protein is CASSTGTSEETQYF.

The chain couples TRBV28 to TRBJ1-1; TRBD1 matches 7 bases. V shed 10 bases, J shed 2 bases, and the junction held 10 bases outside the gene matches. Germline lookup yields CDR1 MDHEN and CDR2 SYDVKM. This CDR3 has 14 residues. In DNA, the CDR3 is TGTGCCATCAAGAAGGACAGGTTTAACACTGAAGCTTTCTTT. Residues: CAIKKDRFNTEAFF.

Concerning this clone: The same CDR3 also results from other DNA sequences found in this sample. Written as DNA, the CDR3 is TGTGCCAGCAGCCTTGGGAGCTACGAGCAGTACTTC. It codes for CASSLGSYEQYF. This chain uses TRBV7-9 with TRBJ2-7; weak D call: TRBD2 (5 bases). CDR1 SEHNR and CDR2 FQNEAQ come from the germline V gene (reference sequence). This CDR3 spans 12 amino acids. The V and J ends lost 5 bases and 3 bases respectively, with 8 bases between them.

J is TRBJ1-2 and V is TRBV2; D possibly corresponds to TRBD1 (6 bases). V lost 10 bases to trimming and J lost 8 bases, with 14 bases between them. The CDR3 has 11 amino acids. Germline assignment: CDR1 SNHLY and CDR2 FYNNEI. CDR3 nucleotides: TGTGCCACCACAGGGAGGGGCGGCTACACCTTC. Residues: CATTGRGGYTF. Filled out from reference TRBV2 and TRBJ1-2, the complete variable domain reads EPEVTQTPSHQVTQMGQEVILRCVPISNHLYFYWYRQILGQKVEFLVSFYNNEISEKSEIFDDQFSVERPDGSNFTLKIRSTKLEDSAMYFCATTGRGGYTFGSGTRLTVV.

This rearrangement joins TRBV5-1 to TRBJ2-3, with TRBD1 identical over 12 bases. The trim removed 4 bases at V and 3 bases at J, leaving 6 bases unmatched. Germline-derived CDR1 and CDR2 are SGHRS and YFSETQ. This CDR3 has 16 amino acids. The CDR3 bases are TGCGCCAGCAGCCTGGGACAGGGGGCGGTTACAGATACGCAGTATTTT. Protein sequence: CASSLGQGAVTDTQYF.

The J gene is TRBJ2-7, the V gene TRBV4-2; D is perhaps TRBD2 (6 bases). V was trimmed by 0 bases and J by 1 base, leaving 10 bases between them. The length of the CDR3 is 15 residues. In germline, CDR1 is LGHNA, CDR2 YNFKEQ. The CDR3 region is CASSQESEGSYEQYF. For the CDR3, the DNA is TGTGCCAGCAGCCAAGAATCGGAGGGTTCCTACGAGCAGTACTTC.

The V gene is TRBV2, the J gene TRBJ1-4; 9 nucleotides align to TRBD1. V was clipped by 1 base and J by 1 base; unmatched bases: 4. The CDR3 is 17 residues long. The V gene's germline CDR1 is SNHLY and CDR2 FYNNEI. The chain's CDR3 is CASSEGDRVVTNEKLFF. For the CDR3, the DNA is TGTGCCAGCAGTGAAGGGGACAGGGTGGTAACTAATGAAAAACTGTTTTTT.